The rows below give T cell receptor beta chains drawn from one sample of a study of monozygotic twins with inflammatory bowel disease. TCRdb reprocessed the 5' RACE reads and reports one entry per CDR3 protein, with no DNA. The sample data list over 150,000 distinct CDR3 sequences. Sequenced material: blood. The source is a human donor with ulcerative colitis or Crohn's disease, or a healthy co-twin of an affected twin (not recorded which). CDR3s include the opening cysteine and the closing phenylalanine or tryptophan. Fields, in order: V gene, J gene, CDR3 protein.

V: TRBV20-1; J: TRBJ1-2; CDR3: CSATPGSYGYTF
V: TRBV23-1; J: TRBJ1-6; CDR3: CASSQRWAFQSYNSPLHF
V: TRBV20-1; J: TRBJ2-7; CDR3: CSAAGTSGRDGYEQYF
V: TRBV5-1; J: TRBJ2-2; CDR3: CASSFWGENTGELFF
V: TRBV5-4; J: TRBJ2-1; CDR3: CASSTGAGSYNEQFF
V: TRBV5-1; J: TRBJ1-1; CDR3: CASSLSYGASMNTEAFF
V: TRBV6-2/TRBV6-3; J: TRBJ2-1; CDR3: CASSYSPSGNEQFF
V: TRBV12-3/TRBV12-4; J: TRBJ1-6; CDR3: CASTPGTGYSPLHF
V: TRBV10-3; J: TRBJ2-1; CDR3: CAISESVAGGNEQFF
V: TRBV6-1; J: TRBJ2-3; CDR3: CASSGGLAGGIRDTQYF
V: TRBV24-1; J: TRBJ2-5; CDR3: CATSDVSGSSQETQYF
V: TRBV15; J: TRBJ2-3; CDR3: CATSREADTQYF
V: TRBV7-2; J: TRBJ2-1; CDR3: CASSRTQGGIYEQFF
V: TRBV5-1; J: TRBJ1-1; CDR3: CASSLAAGGNTEAFF
V: TRBV28; J: TRBJ2-7; CDR3: CASSIEDGSYEQYF
V: TRBV19; J: TRBJ1-5; CDR3: CASSPGNPRNQPQHF
V: TRBV10-3; J: TRBJ2-6; CDR3: CAISRQGAAGANVLTF
V: TRBV19; J: TRBJ2-1; CDR3: CASSNRGPPAYNEQFF
V: TRBV20-1; J: TRBJ2-6; CDR3: CSARNRGSSGANVLTF
V: TRBV7-2; J: TRBJ1-6; CDR3: CASSLAGWAAPLHF
V: TRBV18; J: TRBJ2-3; CDR3: CASSPLPRGPRTDTQYF
V: TRBV6-2/TRBV6-3; J: TRBJ2-1; CDR3: CASSYPGTGNEQFF
V: TRBV30; J: TRBJ2-1; CDR3: CAWSVTGSYNEQFF
V: TRBV7-8; J: TRBJ1-1; CDR3: CASSFGGLGMNTEAFF
V: TRBV5-6; J: TRBJ2-4; CDR3: CASSFSSGQGQYF
V: TRBV7-2; J: TRBJ2-1; CDR3: CASSYSGTLHNEQFF
V: TRBV20-1; J: TRBJ1-4; CDR3: CSADRFGEKLFF